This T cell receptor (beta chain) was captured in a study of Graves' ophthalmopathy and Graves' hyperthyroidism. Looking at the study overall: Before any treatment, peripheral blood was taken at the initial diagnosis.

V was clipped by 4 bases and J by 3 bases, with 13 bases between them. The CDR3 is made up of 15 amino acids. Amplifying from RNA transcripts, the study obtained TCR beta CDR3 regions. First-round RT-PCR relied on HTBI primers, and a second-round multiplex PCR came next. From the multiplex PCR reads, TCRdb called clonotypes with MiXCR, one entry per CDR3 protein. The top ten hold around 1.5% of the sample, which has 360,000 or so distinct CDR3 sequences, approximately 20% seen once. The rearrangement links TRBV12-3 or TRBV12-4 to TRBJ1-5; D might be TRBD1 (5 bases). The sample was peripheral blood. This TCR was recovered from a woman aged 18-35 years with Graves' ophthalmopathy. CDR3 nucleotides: TGTGCCAGCAGTTCCACCGGGACCCTCAATCAGCCCCAGCATTTT. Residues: CASSSTGTLNQPQHF.